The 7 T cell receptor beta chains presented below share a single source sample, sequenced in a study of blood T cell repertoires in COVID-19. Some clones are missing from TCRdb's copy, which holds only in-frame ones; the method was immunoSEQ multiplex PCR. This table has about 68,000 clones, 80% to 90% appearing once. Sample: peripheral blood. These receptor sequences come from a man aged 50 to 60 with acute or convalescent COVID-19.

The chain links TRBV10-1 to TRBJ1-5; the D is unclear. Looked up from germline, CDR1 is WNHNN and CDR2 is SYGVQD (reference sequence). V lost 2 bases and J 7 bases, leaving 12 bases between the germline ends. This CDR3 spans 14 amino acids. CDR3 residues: CASSEGRRSQPQHF. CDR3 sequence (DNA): TGCGCCAGCAGTGAGGGGCGAAGGTCGCAGCCCCAGCATTTT.

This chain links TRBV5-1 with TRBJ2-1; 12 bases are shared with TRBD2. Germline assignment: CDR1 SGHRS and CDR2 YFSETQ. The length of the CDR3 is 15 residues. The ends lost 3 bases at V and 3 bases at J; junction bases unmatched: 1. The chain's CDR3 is CASSSTSGSYNEQFF. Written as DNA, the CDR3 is TGCGCCAGCAGCTCGACTAGCGGGAGCTACAATGAGCAGTTCTTC.

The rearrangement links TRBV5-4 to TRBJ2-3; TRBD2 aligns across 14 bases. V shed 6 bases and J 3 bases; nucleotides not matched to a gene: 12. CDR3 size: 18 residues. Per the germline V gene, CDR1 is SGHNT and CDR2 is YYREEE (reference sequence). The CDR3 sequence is CASTEGGTSGSVTDTQYF. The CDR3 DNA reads TGTGCCAGCACCGAGGGGGGGACTAGCGGGAGTGTGACAGATACGCAGTATTTT.

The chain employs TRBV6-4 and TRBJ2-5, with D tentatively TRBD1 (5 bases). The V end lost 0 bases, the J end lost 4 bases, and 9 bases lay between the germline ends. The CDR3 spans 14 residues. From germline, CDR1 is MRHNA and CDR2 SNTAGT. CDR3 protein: CASSDSLRGETQYF. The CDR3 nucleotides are TGTGCCAGCAGTGACTCTTTAAGGGGAGAGACCCAGTACTTC.

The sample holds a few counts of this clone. CDR3 DNA: TGTGCCACTTCACAGGGAATAGGTCAGCCCCAGCATTTT. Translating gives CATSQGIGQPQHF. The V and J genes are TRBV19 and TRBJ1-5, with D tentatively TRBD1 (6 bases). Germline V gene data show CDR1 as LNHDA and CDR2 as SQIVND (reference sequence). The V gene lost 10 bases and the J gene lost 6 bases, with 16 bases spanning the gap. The CDR3 totals 13 residues.

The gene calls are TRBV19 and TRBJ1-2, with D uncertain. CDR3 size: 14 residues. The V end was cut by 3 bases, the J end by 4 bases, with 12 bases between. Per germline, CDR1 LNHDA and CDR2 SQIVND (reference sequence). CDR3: CASSIEAGFYGYTF. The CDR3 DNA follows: TGTGCCAGTAGTATTGAAGCGGGATTCTATGGCTACACCTTC. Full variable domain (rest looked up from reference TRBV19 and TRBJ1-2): DGGITQSPKYLFRKEGQNVTLSCEQNLNHDAMYWYRQDPGQGLRLIYYSQIVNDFQKGDIAEGYSVSREKKESFPLTVTSAQKNPTAFYLCASSIEAGFYGYTFGSGTRLTVV.

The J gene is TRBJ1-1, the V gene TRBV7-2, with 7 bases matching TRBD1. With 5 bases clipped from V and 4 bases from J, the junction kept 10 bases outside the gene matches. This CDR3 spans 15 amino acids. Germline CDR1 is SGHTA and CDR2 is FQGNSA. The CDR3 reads CASSPVGGWGTEAFF. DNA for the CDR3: TGTGCCAGCAGCCCCGTAGGGGGCTGGGGCACTGAAGCTTTCTTT. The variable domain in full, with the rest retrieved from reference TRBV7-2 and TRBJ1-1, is GAGVSQSPSNKVTEKGKDVELRCDPISGHTALYWYRQSLGQGLEFLIYFQGNSAPDKSGLPSDRFSAERTGGSVSTLTIQRTQQEDSAVYLCASSPVGGWGTEAFFGQGTRLTVV.